The 18 T cell receptor beta chains listed next were all sequenced from one sample in a study of cytomegalovirus exposure and HLA in healthy donors. PCR employed 60 Vbeta and 13 Jbeta primers. This table comes from immunoSEQ multiplex PCR, and its TCRdb copy is limited to in-frame clones, with some not included. The data contain 110,000 to 150,000 clones, 75% to 80% of them singletons. The specimen was PBMCs. The source is a young woman in good health and CMV-seropositive.

The rearrangement joins TRBV21-1 to TRBJ2-7; the tabulated D call, TRBD2, remains unverified against the DNA. TRBV21-1 constitutes a pseudogene. The CDR3 is 15 amino acids. In DNA form, the CDR3 reads TGTGCCAGCAGCCCAGGGACTAGCGGACCCTACGAGCAGTACTTC. As protein: CASSPGTSGPYEQYF.

Comment on this clone: The same CDR3 is also encoded by other DNA sequences in this sample. V gene TRBV6-6 combines with J gene TRBJ2-2; TRBD1 agrees at 8 bases. The CDR3 loop spans 16 amino acids. The V and J ends lost 0 bases and 2 bases, in that order; junction bases with no gene match: 2. CDR1 is MNHNY, CDR2 SVGAGI, per germline (reference sequence). The CDR3 sequence is CASSYSGQGNTGELFF. The CDR3, as DNA: TGTGCCAGCAGTTACTCTGGACAGGGCAACACCGGGGAGCTGTTTTTT.

This clone was detected once. The chain recombines TRBV30 with TRBJ1-6; no clear D gene. The CDR3 extends over 12 amino acids. Trimming removed 4 bases from V and 7 bases from J, with 8 bases in between. Germline assignment: CDR1 GTSNPN and CDR2 SVGIG (reference sequence). This CDR3 is CAWNARNSPLHF. The CDR3 nucleotides are TGTGCCTGGAACGCGAGGAATTCACCCCTCCACTTT.

The CDR3 region is CASSQTDRDRFPISGANVLTF. CDR3 in DNA: TGTGCCAGCTCACAAACCGACCGGGACAGATTTCCAATCTCTGGGGCCAACGTCCTGACTTTC. V and J are TRBV18 and TRBJ2-6; 7 bases are shared with TRBD1. Looked up from germline, CDR1 is KGHSH and CDR2 is LQKENI. The CDR3 totals 21 residues. V lost 4 bases, J lost 0 bases, and 18 bases stayed unmatched.

The V call is TRBV2, the J call TRBJ1-2, with a weak D call TRBD1 (5 bases). The CDR3 loop spans 13 amino acids. Germline values: CDR1 SNHLY, CDR2 FYNNEI. Trimming took off 6 bases at V and 2 bases at J, with 10 bases between the two ends. The CDR3 loop reads CASSGGKNYGYTF. The DNA for the CDR3 is TGTGCCAGCAGCGGGGGGAAAAACTATGGCTACACCTTC.

This clone showed up just a few times. This chain connects TRBV7-9 to TRBJ1-5; 8 nucleotides line up with TRBD1. Germline V gene lookup returns CDR1 SEHNR and CDR2 FQNEAQ (reference sequence). J lost 3 bases, V lost 3 bases, and 4 bases had no gene match. The CDR3 loop spans 15 amino acids. The CDR3 DNA sequence: TGTGCCAGCAGCTTTACAGGGGGTATCAATCAGCCCCAGCATTTT. This codes for CASSFTGGINQPQHF. Drawing the rest from reference TRBV7-9 and TRBJ1-5, the complete variable domain is DTGVSQNPRHKITKRGQNVTFRCDPISEHNRLYWYRQTLGQGPEFLTYFQNEAQLEKSRLLSDRFSAERPKGSFSTLEIQRTEQGDSAMYLCASSFTGGINQPQHFGDGTRLSIL.

The chain links TRBV28 to TRBJ1-2; tentatively, D is TRBD1 (6 bases). Germline CDR1 MDHEN, CDR2 SYDVKM. V shed 8 bases and J shed 4 bases, with 14 bases lying between them. The length of the CDR3 is 13 residues. CDR3 amino acids: CASGGPPSYGYTF. CDR3 bases: TGTGCCAGCGGGGGCCCACCCAGCTATGGCTACACCTTC.

In this sample, this clone turned up once. The chain employs TRBV15 and TRBJ1-1; 8 positions match TRBD1. Trimming removed 6 bases from V and 1 base from J; junction bases left unmatched: 4. The CDR3 is 14 residues long. Germline CDR1 and CDR2: LNHNV and YYDKDF (reference sequence). The CDR3, as DNA: TGTGCCACCAGGATGACAGGGGCGAACACTGAAGCTTTCTTT. This codes for CATRMTGANTEAFF.

Written as DNA, the CDR3 is TGTGCCAGCAGTATACTACAGGGGGCTCTCTATGGCTACACCTTC. This codes for CASSILQGALYGYTF. The chain recombines TRBV2 with TRBJ1-2; 9 nucleotides line up with TRBD1. V was clipped by 5 bases and J by 4 bases; unmatched bases: 8. The CDR3 loop spans 15 amino acids. Per the germline V gene, CDR1 is SNHLY and CDR2 is FYNNEI.

This clone was recorded once. J is TRBJ1-5 and V is TRBV15, with 7 bases identical to TRBD1. Trimming cost V 5 bases and J 7 bases; bases outside gene matches: 11. The CDR3 covers 15 residues. Germline-derived CDR1 and CDR2 are LNHNV and YYDKDF (reference sequence). The CDR3 is CATSGNRGPGQPQHF. The CDR3 DNA reads TGTGCCACCAGCGGTAACAGGGGACCCGGGCAGCCCCAGCATTTT.

This chain connects TRBV7-9 to TRBJ2-7; D is ambiguous. CDR1 and CDR2 from the germline V gene are SEHNR and FQNEAQ (reference sequence). The CDR3 is 12 amino acids. V lost 5 bases to trimming and J lost 7 bases, with 12 bases between them. The CDR3 loop reads CASSQEGWEQYF. The CDR3 coding sequence is TGTGCCAGCAGCCAGGAAGGATGGGAGCAGTACTTC.

The chain uses TRBV5-1 and TRBJ2-5, with 12 bases that match TRBD2. The CDR3 is 17 amino acids. Germline V gene lookup returns CDR1 SGHRS and CDR2 YFSETQ. The V segment lost 4 bases and the J segment 2 bases; nucleotides outside the gene matches: 9. The CDR3 protein is CASSPWTSGEQQETQYF. CDR3 DNA: TGCGCCAGCAGCCCCTGGACTAGCGGGGAGCAACAAGAGACCCAGTACTTC.

This chain connects TRBV19 to TRBJ2-5; 12 nucleotides match TRBD2. The V gene's germline CDR1 is LNHDA and CDR2 SQIVND (reference sequence). J gave up 5 bases and V 5 bases, and 9 bases lay outside the gene matches. This CDR3 region has 16 residues. CDR3 loop: CASSRPSGGAAETQYF. CDR3 DNA sequence: TGTGCCAGTAGTCGCCCTAGCGGGGGGGCGGCGGAGACCCAGTACTTC.

The J gene is TRBJ2-7, the V gene TRBV10-3, with 12 bases identical to TRBD2. The CDR3 length is 14 residues. Germline trimming cut 8 bases from V and 2 bases from J; bases unmatched to any gene: 4. The V gene's germline CDR1 is ENHRY and CDR2 SYGVKD. CDR3 sequence reads: CAIGLAGGTYEQYF. CDR3 in DNA: TGTGCCATCGGTCTAGCGGGGGGGACCTACGAGCAGTACTTC.

This chain links TRBV7-9 with TRBJ2-7; tentative D call: TRBD1 (7 bases). This CDR3 is 15 amino acids long. V was cut by 5 bases and J by 2 bases, with 16 bases left in between. The V gene's germline CDR1 is SEHNR and CDR2 FQNEAQ (reference sequence). The chain's CDR3 is CASSQGGLGTYEQYF. The DNA of the CDR3 is TGTGCCAGCAGCCAGGGGGGTCTCGGCACCTACGAGCAGTACTTC.

In regard to this clone: One junction end does not reproduce the germline sequence, and a read error may be involved. This chain links TRBV7-9 with TRBJ2-5; TRBD2 matches at 9 bases. The germline V gene has CDR1 SEHNR and CDR2 FQNEAQ (reference sequence). The CDR3 sequence is 15 residues long. The CDR3: CSSSLVAGGPETQYF. The DNA for the CDR3 is TGTTCCAGCAGCTTAGTTGCGGGGGGGCCAGAGACCCAGTACTTC.

This sequence joins TRBV30 and TRBJ2-7; D is possibly TRBD1 (6 bases). CDR1 GTSNPN and CDR2 SVGIG come from the germline V gene (reference sequence). The CDR3 length is 14 residues. The V end lost 6 bases, the J end lost 5 bases, and 20 bases lay between the germline ends. CDR3 sequence reads: CACERGSRGNEQYF. CDR3 DNA: TGTGCCTGCGAAAGGGGGTCGCGTGGGAACGAGCAGTACTTC.

The V and J genes are TRBV7-2 and TRBJ1-1; D might be TRBD1 (6 bases). Trimming pared 5 bases from V and 1 base from J, leaving 11 bases between. This CDR3 comprises 14 residues. Germline CDR1 and CDR2: SGHTA and FQGNSA. The CDR3 DNA follows: TGTGCCAGCAGCCTCACGACAGGGAACACTGAAGCTTTCTTT. Encoded protein: CASSLTTGNTEAFF.